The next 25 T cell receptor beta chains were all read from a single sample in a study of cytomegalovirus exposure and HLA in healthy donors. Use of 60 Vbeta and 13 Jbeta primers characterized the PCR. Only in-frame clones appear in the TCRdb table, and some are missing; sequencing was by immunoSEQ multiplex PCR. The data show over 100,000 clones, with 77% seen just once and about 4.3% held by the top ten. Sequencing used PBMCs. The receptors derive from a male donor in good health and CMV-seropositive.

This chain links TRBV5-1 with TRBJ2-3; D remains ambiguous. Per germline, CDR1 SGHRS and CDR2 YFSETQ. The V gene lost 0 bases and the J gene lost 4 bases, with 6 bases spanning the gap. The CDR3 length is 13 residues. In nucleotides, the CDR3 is TGCGCCAGCAGCTTGGGACAATCAGATACGCAGTATTTT. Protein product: CASSLGQSDTQYF. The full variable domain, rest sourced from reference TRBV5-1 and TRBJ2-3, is KAGVTQTPRYLIKTRGQQVTLSCSPISGHRSVSWYQQTPGQGLQFLFEYFSETQRNKGNFPGRFSGRQFSNSRSEMNVSTLELGDSALYLCASSLGQSDTQYFGPGTRLTVL.

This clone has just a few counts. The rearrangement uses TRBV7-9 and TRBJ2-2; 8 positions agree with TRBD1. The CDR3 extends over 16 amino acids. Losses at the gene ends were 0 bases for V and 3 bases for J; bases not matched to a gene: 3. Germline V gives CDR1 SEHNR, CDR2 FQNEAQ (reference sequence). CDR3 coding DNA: TGTGCCAGCAGCTTAGCAGTGACAGGGGACACCGGGGAGCTGTTTTTT. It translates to CASSLAVTGDTGELFF.

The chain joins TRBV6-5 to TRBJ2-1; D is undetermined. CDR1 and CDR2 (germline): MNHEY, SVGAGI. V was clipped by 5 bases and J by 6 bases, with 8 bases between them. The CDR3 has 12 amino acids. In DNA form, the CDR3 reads TGTGCCAGCAGTCAGTTACGCAATGAGCAGTTCTTC. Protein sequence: CASSQLRNEQFF.

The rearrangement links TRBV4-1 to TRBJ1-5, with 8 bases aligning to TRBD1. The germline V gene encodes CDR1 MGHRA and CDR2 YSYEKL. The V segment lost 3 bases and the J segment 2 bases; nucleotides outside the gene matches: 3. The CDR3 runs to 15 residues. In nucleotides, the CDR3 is TGCGCCAGCAGCCAGGGGGGACAGGGCAATCAGCCCCAGCATTTT. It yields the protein CASSQGGQGNQPQHF.

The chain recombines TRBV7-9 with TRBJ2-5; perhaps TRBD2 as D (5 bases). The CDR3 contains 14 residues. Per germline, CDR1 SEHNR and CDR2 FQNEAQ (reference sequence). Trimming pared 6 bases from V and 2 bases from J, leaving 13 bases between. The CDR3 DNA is TGTGCCAGCAGTCGCAATAGAGGGCAAGAGACCCAGTACTTC. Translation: CASSRNRGQETQYF.

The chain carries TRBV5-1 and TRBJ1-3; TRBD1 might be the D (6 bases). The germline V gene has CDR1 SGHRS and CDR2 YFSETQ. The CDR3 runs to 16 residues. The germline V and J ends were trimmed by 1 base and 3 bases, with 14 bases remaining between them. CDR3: CASSLLPTGLGNTIYF. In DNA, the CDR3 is TGCGCCAGCAGCTTGTTGCCCACAGGGCTTGGAAACACCATATATTTT.

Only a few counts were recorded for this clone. The CDR3 DNA reads TGTGCCAGCAGTTTATCGTTGGCTGATAATCAGCCCCAGCATTTT. This codes for CASSLSLADNQPQHF. The rearrangement links TRBV27 to TRBJ1-5, with D hard to call. Between the trimmed V and J ends, which lost 0 bases and 4 bases, there was a span of 10 bases. CDR1 and CDR2 (germline): MNHEY, SMNVEV (reference sequence). The CDR3 runs 15 residues.

The CDR3 spells CASSSKFTSGQSTDTQYF. The CDR3, as DNA: TGTGCCAGCAGCTCTAAATTCACTAGCGGGCAAAGCACAGATACGCAGTATTTT. The chain uses TRBV7-2 and TRBJ2-3; the match to TRBD2 covers 9 bases. The CDR3 consists of 18 residues. Germline values: CDR1 SGHTA, CDR2 FQGNSA. The J segment lost 0 bases and the V segment lost 4 bases, leaving 11 bases of the junction unmatched.

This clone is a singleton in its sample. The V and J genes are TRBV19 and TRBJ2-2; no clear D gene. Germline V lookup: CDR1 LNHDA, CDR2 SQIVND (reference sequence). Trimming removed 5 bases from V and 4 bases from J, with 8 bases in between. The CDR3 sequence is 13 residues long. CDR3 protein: CASSLAVTGELFF. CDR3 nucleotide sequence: TGTGCCAGTAGTTTGGCGGTCACCGGGGAGCTGTTTTTT.

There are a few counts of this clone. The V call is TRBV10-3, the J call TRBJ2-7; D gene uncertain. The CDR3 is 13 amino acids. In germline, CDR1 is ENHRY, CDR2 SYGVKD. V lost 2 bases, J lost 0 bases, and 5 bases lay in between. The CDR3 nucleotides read TGTGCCATCAGTGAGGGGCGCTCCTACGAGCAGTACTTC. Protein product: CAISEGRSYEQYF.

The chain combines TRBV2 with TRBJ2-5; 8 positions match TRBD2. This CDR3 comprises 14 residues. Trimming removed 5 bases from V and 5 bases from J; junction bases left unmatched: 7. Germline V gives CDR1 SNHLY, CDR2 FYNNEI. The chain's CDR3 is CASSWGTRGETQYF. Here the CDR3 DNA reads TGTGCCAGCAGTTGGGGGACTAGGGGGGAGACCCAGTACTTC.

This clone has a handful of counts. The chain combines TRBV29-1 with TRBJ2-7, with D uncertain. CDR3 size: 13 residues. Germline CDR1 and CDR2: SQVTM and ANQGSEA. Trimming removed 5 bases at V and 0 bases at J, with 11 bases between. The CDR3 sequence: CSVIMESSYEQYF. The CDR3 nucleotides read TGCAGCGTTATTATGGAGAGCTCCTACGAGCAGTACTTC.

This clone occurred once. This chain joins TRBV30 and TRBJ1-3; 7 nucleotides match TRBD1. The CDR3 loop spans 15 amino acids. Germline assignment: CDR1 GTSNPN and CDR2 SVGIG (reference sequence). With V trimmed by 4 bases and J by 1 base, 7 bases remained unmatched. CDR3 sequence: CAWIRQGQSGNTIYF. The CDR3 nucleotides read TGTGCCTGGATTAGACAGGGCCAGTCTGGAAACACCATATATTTT.

CDR3 DNA sequence: TGTGCCACTCACTTGCCCTTGAGCTCCTACAATGAGCAGTTCTTC. Amino acids: CATHLPLSSYNEQFF. The chain joins TRBV7-2 to TRBJ2-1; D not certain. Trimming cost V 10 bases and J 0 bases, with 16 bases left between them. From germline, CDR1 is SGHTA and CDR2 FQGNSA. This CDR3 has 15 residues.

The CDR3 DNA is TGTGCCAGCGGCCCGACTAGCGGGGGGGCCAATGAGCAGTTCTTC. The encoded protein is CASGPTSGGANEQFF. This rearrangement joins TRBV6-5 to TRBJ2-1; 14 nucleotides agree with TRBD2. Germline loops: CDR1 MNHEY, CDR2 SVGAGI. The J segment lost 6 bases and the V segment lost 8 bases, leaving 6 bases of the junction unmatched. The CDR3 contains 15 residues.

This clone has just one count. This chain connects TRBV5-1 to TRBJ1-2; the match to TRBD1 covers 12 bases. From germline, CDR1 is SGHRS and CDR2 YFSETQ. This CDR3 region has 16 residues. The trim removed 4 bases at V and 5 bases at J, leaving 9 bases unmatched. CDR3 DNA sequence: TGCGCCAGCAGCGATGAGGGACAGGGGGCCGGGTATGGCTACACCTTC. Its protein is CASSDEGQGAGYGYTF.

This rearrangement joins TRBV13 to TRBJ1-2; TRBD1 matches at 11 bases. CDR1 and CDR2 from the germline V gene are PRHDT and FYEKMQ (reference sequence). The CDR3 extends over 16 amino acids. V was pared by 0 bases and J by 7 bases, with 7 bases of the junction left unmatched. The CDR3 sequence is CASSLGRGQGAGGYTF. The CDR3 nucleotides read TGTGCCAGCAGCTTAGGCAGAGGACAGGGGGCCGGTGGCTACACCTTC.

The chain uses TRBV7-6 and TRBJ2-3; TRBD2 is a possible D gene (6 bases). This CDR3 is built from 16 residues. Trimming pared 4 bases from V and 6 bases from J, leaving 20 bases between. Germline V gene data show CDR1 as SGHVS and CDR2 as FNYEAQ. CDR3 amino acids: CASSWAERRGSDTQYF. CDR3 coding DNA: TGTGCCAGCAGCTGGGCAGAGAGACGGGGGTCGGATACGCAGTATTTT. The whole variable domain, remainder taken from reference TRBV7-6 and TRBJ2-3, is GAGVSQSPRYKVTKRGQDVALRCDPISGHVSLYWYRQALGQGPEFLTYFNYEAQQDKSGLPNDRFSAERPEGSISTLTIQRTEQRDSAMYRCASSWAERRGSDTQYFGPGTRLTVL.

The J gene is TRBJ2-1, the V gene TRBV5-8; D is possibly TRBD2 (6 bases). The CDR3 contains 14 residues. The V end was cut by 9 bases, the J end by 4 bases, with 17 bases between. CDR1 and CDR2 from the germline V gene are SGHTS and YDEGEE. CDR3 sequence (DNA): TGTGCCACCCTTCGGGGCGGGGTATACAATGAGCAGTTCTTC. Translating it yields CATLRGGVYNEQFF.

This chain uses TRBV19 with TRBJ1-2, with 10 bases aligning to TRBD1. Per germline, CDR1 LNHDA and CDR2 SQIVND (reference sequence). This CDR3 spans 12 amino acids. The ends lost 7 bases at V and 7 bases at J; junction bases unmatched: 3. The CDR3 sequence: CASTWTGGGYTF. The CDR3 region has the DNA TGTGCCAGTACCTGGACAGGGGGTGGCTACACCTTC.

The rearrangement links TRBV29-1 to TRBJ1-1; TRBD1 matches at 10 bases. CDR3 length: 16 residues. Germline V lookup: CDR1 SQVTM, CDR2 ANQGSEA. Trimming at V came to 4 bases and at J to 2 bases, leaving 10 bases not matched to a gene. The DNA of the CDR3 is TGCAGCGTTGCTTGGACAGGGGGTTCCCACAACACTGAAGCTTTCTTT. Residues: CSVAWTGGSHNTEAFF.

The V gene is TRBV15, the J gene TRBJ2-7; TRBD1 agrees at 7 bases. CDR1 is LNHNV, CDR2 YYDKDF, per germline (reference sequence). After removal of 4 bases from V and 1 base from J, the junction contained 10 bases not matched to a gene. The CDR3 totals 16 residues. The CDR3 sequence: CATSIRQGDSSYEQYF. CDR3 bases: TGTGCCACCAGCATCCGCCAGGGGGATTCTTCCTACGAGCAGTACTTC.

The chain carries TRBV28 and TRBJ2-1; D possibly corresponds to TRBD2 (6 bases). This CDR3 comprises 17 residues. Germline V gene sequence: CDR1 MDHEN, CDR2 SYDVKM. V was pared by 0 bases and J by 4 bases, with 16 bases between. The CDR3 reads CASSLWGRGVGYNEQFF. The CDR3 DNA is TGTGCCAGCAGTTTATGGGGTCGCGGGGTGGGATACAATGAGCAGTTCTTC.

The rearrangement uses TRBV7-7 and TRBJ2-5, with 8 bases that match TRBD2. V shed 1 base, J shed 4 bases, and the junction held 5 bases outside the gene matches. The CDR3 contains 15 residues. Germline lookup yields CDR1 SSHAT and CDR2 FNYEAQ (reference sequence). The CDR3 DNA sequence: TGTGCCAGCAGCTTAGGTGGGACTAGGCGAGAGACCCAGTACTTC. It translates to CASSLGGTRRETQYF.

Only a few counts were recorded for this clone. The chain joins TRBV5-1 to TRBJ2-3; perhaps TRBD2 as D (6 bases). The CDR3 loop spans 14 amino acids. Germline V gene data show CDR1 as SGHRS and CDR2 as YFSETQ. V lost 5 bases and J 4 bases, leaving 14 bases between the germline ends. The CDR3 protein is CASSWGDMADTQYF. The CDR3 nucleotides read TGCGCCAGCAGTTGGGGGGATATGGCAGATACGCAGTATTTT.